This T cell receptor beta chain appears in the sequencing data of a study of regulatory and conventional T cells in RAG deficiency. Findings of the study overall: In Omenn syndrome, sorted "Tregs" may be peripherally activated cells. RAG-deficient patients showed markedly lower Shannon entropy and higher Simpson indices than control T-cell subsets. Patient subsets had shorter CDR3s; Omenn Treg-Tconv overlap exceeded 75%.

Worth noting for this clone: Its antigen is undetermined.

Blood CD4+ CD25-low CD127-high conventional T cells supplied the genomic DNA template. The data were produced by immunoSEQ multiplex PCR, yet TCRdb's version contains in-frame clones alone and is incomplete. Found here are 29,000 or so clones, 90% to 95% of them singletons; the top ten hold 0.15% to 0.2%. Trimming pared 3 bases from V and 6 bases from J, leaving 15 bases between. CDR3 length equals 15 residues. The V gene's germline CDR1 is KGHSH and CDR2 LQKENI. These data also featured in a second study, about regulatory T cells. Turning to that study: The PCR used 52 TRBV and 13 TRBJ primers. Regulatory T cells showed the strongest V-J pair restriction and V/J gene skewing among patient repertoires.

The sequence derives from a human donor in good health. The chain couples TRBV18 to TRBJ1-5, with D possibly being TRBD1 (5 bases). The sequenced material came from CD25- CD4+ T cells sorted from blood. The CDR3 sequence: CASSPQGALTQPQHF. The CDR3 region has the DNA TGTGCCAGCTCACCCCAGGGTGCCCTCACTCAGCCCCAGCATTTT.